A single T cell receptor (beta chain) is shown here with its context. Its antigen remains unidentified. No much larger clone is present one base from it, and per-base qualities are unavailable. From a lookup of the germline V gene, CDR1 and CDR2 are MDHEN and SYDVKM. The germline V and J ends show losses of 5 bases and 1 base respectively, and no gene match explains 13 bases of the junction. The CDR3 sequence holds 17 residues, the cysteine and phenylalanine included. Left in the record is the CDR3 DNA by itself, 51 bases read in frame from the first base. The sample comes from a study of blood T cell repertoires in COVID-19 (dated by TCRdb to about 2020). About the investigation overall: Samples from collaborators originated in the United States, Italy and Spain and spanned both the acute and convalescent phases of COVID-19. A freely available public database, intended as a resource for researchers studying the immune response to SARS-CoV-2, is where the repertoires were released. The prospective study material was composed of cDNA or gDNA derived from T cells, B-cell-depleted T cells, or PBMCs. Where available, HLA class I and class II types were taken from metadata supplied by the sample provider and were not determined by assay-based typing. The samples were drawn from the first 160 participants of the ongoing ImmuneRACE study and from over 950 subjects provided by 6 global collaborators. The sample metadata nearly always contained a de-identified subject ID, COVID-19 status, age in years and sex. The dataset comprised deeply sampled blood TCRbeta repertoires from subjects exposed to, actively infected with, or recovered from COVID-19.

Broad study findings and their caveats: The quantity of clinical and demographic metadata differed by source and by participant and was supplied without curation.

Participants in the prospective study were enrolled through a virtual design, were aged 18 to 89 years, and lived in about 25 United States geographic areas. In the prospective study, cohorts were assigned on the basis of participant-reported clinical history obtained from a screening survey and a study questionnaire. ImmuneRACE Cohort 3 recovered participants were defined by two consecutive negative NP/OP PCR tests, healthcare professional clearance, or symptom resolution. Mobile phlebotomists in the prospective study collected whole blood, serum and a nasopharyngeal or oropharyngeal swab from every participant. Additional blood draws and questionnaires over an approximately 2-month period could optionally be provided by prospective study participants. Before DNA extraction, prospective study blood samples were shipped either frozen or at room temperature. The immunoSEQ Assay, a bias-controlled multiplex PCR, was used to amplify TCRbeta CDR3 regions from genomic DNA. The source study handled its data this way. Within the assay, amplification of reference gene primers was used to estimate how many nucleated cells each sample contained. To quantify the absolute abundance of each unique TCRbeta CDR3 rearrangement, sequence reads were collapsed and filtered. For each sample, productive Simpson clonality was calculated as the square root of Simpson's diversity index across productive rearrangements. Held by TCRdb, this immuneACCESS table contains in-frame sequences only and omits some clones. Under half of the omission traces to an unresolved V gene where checked; the cause of the rest is unknown. From that table come the V and J calls and clone size; the DNA was used to work out D and trimming. Recorded for this sample are about 330,000 clones; more than 75% of them occurred a single time. Together, the top ten hold roughly 5.2% of the sample.

This TCR derives from a woman younger than 45 who had recovered from COVID-19. The rearranged chain carries TRBV28 and TRBJ2-7; 8 central bases correspond to TRBD1. The specimen was PBMCs or T cells enriched from blood (not recorded which). In nucleotides, the sequence is TGTGCCAGCAGTCCACGAATCCTGGACAGGGCTTCCTACGAGCAGTACTTC. Its protein product is CASSPRILDRASYEQYF.